Below, 10 T cell receptor beta chains from the same sample are listed, as sequenced in a study of shared clonotypes between healthy human individuals (dated by TCRdb to about 2020). The receptor library was made with the immunoSEQ multiplex PCR assay. As stored in TCRdb, this immuneACCESS dataset retains in-frame rearrangements with V and J assigned. A fraction of the clones does not appear; measured against another copy, unresolved V genes explain less than half of the discrepancy, and the remainder lacks a known reason. The sample table lists some 1 million clones, 65% to 80% of them with a count of one. Around 1.5% of the sample comes from the top ten. Sequencing used memory CD4+ T cells sorted from blood. The cell subset or site label, read with the paper, signifies: CD45RA-negative fraction. These TCRs come from a man younger than 30 in good health.

V usage is TRBV7-9 and J usage is TRBJ1-1; D is undetermined. This CDR3 is built from 14 residues. Germline V gives CDR1 SEHNR, CDR2 FQNEAQ (reference sequence). V shed 6 bases and J shed 4 bases, with 15 bases lying between them. CDR3 DNA sequence: TGTGCCAGCAGTTATCAGACTTGGAGCACTGAAGCTTTCTTT. It is translated as CASSYQTWSTEAFF.

The chain employs TRBV6-1 and TRBJ1-3, with 9 bases lining up with TRBD1. The CDR3 consists of 15 residues. Germline V lookup: CDR1 MNHNS, CDR2 SASEGT. The junction had 6 bases not matched to a gene; V was cut back by 8 bases and J by 1 base. Here the CDR3 reads CASHGQGFSGNTIYF. Written as DNA, the CDR3 is TGTGCCAGCCACGGACAGGGGTTTTCTGGAAACACCATATATTTT.

The gene calls are TRBV9 and TRBJ2-3, with no clear D. The V gene lost 0 bases and the J gene lost 2 bases, with 4 bases spanning the gap. Germline V gene lookup returns CDR1 SGDLS and CDR2 YYNGEE. This CDR3 spans 13 amino acids. This CDR3 is CASSVEATDTQYF. Here the CDR3 DNA reads TGTGCCAGCAGCGTAGAAGCCACAGATACGCAGTATTTT.

The rearrangement joins TRBV4-1 to TRBJ1-1; D may be TRBD1 (6 bases). Trimming stripped 0 bases from V and 2 bases from J, with 13 bases between. The length of the CDR3 is 16 residues. Germline V gene data show CDR1 as MGHRA and CDR2 as YSYEKL. The CDR3 protein is CASSQDPRGTNTEAFF. The CDR3 nucleotides read TGCGCCAGCAGCCAAGATCCGCGGGGGACAAACACTGAAGCTTTCTTT.

This clone has at least ten counts. The chain links TRBV19 to TRBJ2-3; 9 bases are shared with TRBD1. This CDR3 comprises 14 residues. With V trimmed by 6 bases and J by 6 bases, 7 bases remained unmatched. CDR1 is LNHDA, CDR2 SQIVND, per germline (reference sequence). The CDR3 here is CASRLQGAGDTQYF. In DNA form, the CDR3 reads TGTGCCAGTAGGCTACAGGGGGCGGGGGATACGCAGTATTTT.

The chain couples TRBV6-5 to TRBJ1-2; unclear D gene. V dropped 0 bases and J dropped 6 bases, with 11 bases sitting between them. The CDR3 consists of 14 residues. In germline, CDR1 is MNHEY, CDR2 SVGAGI. The CDR3 nucleotides are TGTGCCAGCAGTTACTCAGGGAATTGGGATGGCTACACCTTC. It is translated as CASSYSGNWDGYTF.

V gene TRBV5-1 combines with J gene TRBJ2-5, with 9 bases fitting TRBD1. CDR3 length equals 14 residues. The V segment lost 5 bases and the J segment 1 base; nucleotides outside the gene matches: 3. Germline CDR1 reads SGHRS; CDR2 reads YFSETQ. The CDR3: CASRETGGQETQYF. Here the CDR3 DNA reads TGCGCCAGCAGGGAGACAGGGGGCCAAGAGACCCAGTACTTC.

Remarks on this clone: The same CDR3 can be traced to other DNA sequences in this sample. The rearrangement joins TRBV5-1 to TRBJ2-2; D remains unclear. Trimming removed 0 bases at V and 0 bases at J, with 6 bases between. CDR1 and CDR2 (germline): SGHRS, YFSETQ. The CDR3 spans 15 residues. The CDR3 is CASSLDGSNTGELFF. CDR3 nucleotides: TGCGCCAGCAGCTTGGACGGATCGAACACCGGGGAGCTGTTTTTT.

This clone was observed many times. The chain recombines TRBV30 with TRBJ1-6; TRBD1 matches at 7 bases. V lost 2 bases and J lost 6; bases outside the gene matches: 1. Germline-derived CDR1 and CDR2 are GTSNPN and SVGIG (reference sequence). This CDR3 contains 13 residues. CDR3 DNA sequence: TGTGCCTGGAGTCAGGGGGGTAATTCACCCCTCCACTTT. This codes for CAWSQGGNSPLHF.

For the CDR3, the DNA is TGTGCCAGCAGTAGAATAGCGGGGGGGGCTGAGACCCAGTACTTC. It codes for CASSRIAGGAETQYF. V is TRBV6-1 and J is TRBJ2-5, with 11 nucleotides matching TRBD2. V shed 5 bases and J 5 bases; nucleotides not matched to a gene: 7. Per germline, CDR1 MNHNS and CDR2 SASEGT. The CDR3 has 15 residues.